This TCR beta chain emerged from a study of T cell responses to AZD1222 COVID-19 vaccine. The method was immunoSEQ multiplex PCR; TCRdb's version includes in-frame clones alone and lacks a portion of them. Seen here are about 150,000 clones, 91% observed once, and the top ten hold less than 1.5%. Germline loops: CDR1 SQVTM, CDR2 ANQGSEA. V shed 5 bases and J shed 4 bases, with 11 bases lying between them. The length of the CDR3 is 12 residues. Timing groups of about 4 and about 12 weeks for second doses were pooled. This rearrangement joins TRBV29-1 to TRBJ1-2, with D hard to call. The receptor's source is an adult who received the AZD1222 COVID-19 vaccine. Sample: peripheral blood, taken 28 days after the second AZD1222 dose. CDR3 loop: CSVSRQPYGYTF. In DNA form, the CDR3 reads TGCAGCGTTAGTAGGCAGCCCTATGGCTACACCTTC. The complete variable domain, with remaining parts taken from reference TRBV29-1 and TRBJ1-2, reads SAVISQKPSRDICQRGTSLTIQCQVDSQVTMMFWYRQQPGQSLTLIATANQGSEATYESGFVIDKFPISRPNLTFSTLTVSNMSPEDSSIYLCSVSRQPYGYTFGSGTRLTVV.